This T cell receptor (beta chain) was captured in a study of blood T cells in healthy people across ages. The length of the CDR3 is 17 residues. V was shortened by 5 bases and J by 0 bases, with 20 bases between the two germline ends. Germline loops: CDR1 DFQATT, CDR2 SNEGSKA (reference sequence). PCR was performed a second time for roughly 7 to 11 cycles using a sample-barcoded 5' primer and a J-beta primer mix. Using its own MiXCR run on the 5' RACE reads, TCRdb lists one record per CDR3 protein. The sample holds approximately 790,000 distinct CDR3 sequences, less than 80% seen once. Material for sequencing was blood. The source of this sequence is a man aged 25-45 years in good health. The rearrangement uses TRBV20-1 and TRBJ2-1; D is perhaps TRBD2 (6 bases). In DNA form, the CDR3 reads TGCAGTGCTGCCCGGGCTAGCGATTCCTTCTCCTACAATGAGCAGTTCTTC. Translated, it gives CSAARASDSFSYNEQFF.